A selection of T cell receptor beta chains follows, all from one sample in a study of blood T cell repertoires in COVID-19. The data were produced by immunoSEQ multiplex PCR, yet TCRdb's version contains in-frame clones alone and is incomplete. The sample consists of over 250,000 clones, approximately 86% of them appearing once. The sample consisted of peripheral blood. These TCRs come from a woman aged 70-85 years with COVID-19, enrolled during active disease. The CDR3 runs from the conserved cysteine through the conserved F or W. D genes are given only for firm matches. Clone size appears in some rows only: once, few, many, or a class for an expanded clone.

TRBD1,-,TRBV19,TRBJ1-2,TGTGCCAGTAGTATGAGGGGGCGCAGCTATGGCTACACCTTC,CASSMRGRSYGYTF
TRBD1,-,TRBV29-1,TRBJ2-7,TGCAGCGTTGGACAGGGGAGAAACGAGCAGTACTTC,CSVGQGRNEQYF
TRBD1,once,TRBV13,TRBJ1-4,TGTGCCAGCAGCTCATCCGGGACAGGGAATGAAAAACTGTTTTTT,CASSSSGTGNEKLFF
TRBD1,-,TRBV28,TRBJ1-2,TGTGCCAGCAGTTCCCCGACAGGGGGCAACTATGGCTACACCTTC,CASSSPTGGNYGYTF
-,-,TRBV10-3,TRBJ1-3,TGTGCCACCAAGTCGGCGGGGGTCTGGGACACCATATATTTT,CATKSAGVWDTIYF
TRBD1,-,TRBV24-1,TRBJ2-3,TGTGCCACCAGTGAGGGGGACAGTGATAGCACAGATACGCAGTATTTT,CATSEGDSDSTDTQYF
TRBD2,-,TRBV13,TRBJ2-1,TGTGCCAGCAGCTCTCGACTAGCGGGGGGGTTCGGTGAGCAGTTCTTC,CASSSRLAGGFGEQFF
-,-,TRBV18,TRBJ2-1,TGTGCCAGCTCACCAGAAACTTCTCCCAATGAGCAGTTCTTC,CASSPETSPNEQFF
-,-,TRBV10-1,TRBJ1-6,TGCGCCAGCAGGGATCCGGGACTGTGCTCCTATAATTCACCCCTCCACTTT,CASRDPGLCSYNSPLHF
-,-,TRBV28,TRBJ1-5,TGTGCCAGCAGTTTAAGGACAGCCAGCAATCAGCCCCAGCATTTT,CASSLRTASNQPQHF
-,-,TRBV10-2,TRBJ1-5,TGCGCCAGCAGTGAGCAGGGTTATAGCAATCAGCCCCAGCATTTT,CASSEQGYSNQPQHF